These T cell receptor beta chains were read from a single sample in a study of T-cell reconstitution after alpha-beta-depleted transplantation in children. One entry per CDR3 protein, called by TCRdb with MiXCR from the PCR reads. The profile shows roughly 400,000 distinct CDR3 sequences, 20% of them singletons. The sample consisted of PBMCs from the stem cell graft donor, taken from the stem cell graft. The receptors originated from a human donor who donated a stem cell graft to a child with acute myeloid leukemia. Each CDR3 is given with its conserved first and last residue. The order of the fields is V gene, J gene, D gene, CDR3 length, clone size, CDR3 protein, CDR3 DNA. D genes are given only for firm matches. Clone size, where shown, is once, few, many, or a class for clones that have expanded.

TRBV20-1	TRBJ1-5	.	14	many	CSARSGWSNQPQHF	TGCAGTGCTAGAAGCGGGTGGAGCAATCAGCCCCAGCATTTT
TRBV30	TRBJ2-3	TRBD2	15	.	CACKRGLAGEDTQYF	TGTGCCTGTAAGCGGGGACTAGCGGGAGAAGATACGCAGTATTTT
TRBV4-3	TRBJ2-3	.	15	.	CASSQASRPADTQYF	TGCGCCAGCAGCCAAGCCAGCCGCCCCGCAGATACGCAGTATTTT
TRBV14	TRBJ2-3	.	16	many	CASSQWGELGTDTQYF	TGTGCCAGCAGCCAATGGGGGGAACTAGGGACAGATACGCAGTATTTT
TRBV29-1	TRBJ2-2	.	13	many	CSVAPGVTGELFF	TGCAGCGTCGCTCCTGGTGTGACCGGGGAGCTGTTTTTT
TRBV29-1	TRBJ2-1	.	13	.	CSVEVNPQGEQFF	TGCAGCGTTGAAGTAAACCCCCAGGGTGAGCAGTTCTTC
TRBV20-1	TRBJ2-7	.	13	many	CSANLGYAYEQYF	TGCAGTGCTAATCTCGGCTATGCCTACGAGCAGTACTTC
TRBV20-1	TRBJ2-1	TRBD2	20	few	CSARDIAGGPRGSHTGEQFF	TGCAGTGCTAGAGATATAGCGGGAGGGCCACGTGGGTCCCACACGGGTGAGCAGTTCTTC
TRBV24-1	TRBJ2-1	.	15	.	CATSDLSETYNEQFF	TGTGCCACCAGTGACCTTTCTGAGACTTACAATGAGCAGTTCTTC
TRBV28	TRBJ2-7	TRBD2	16	few	CASIGLAGGRTYEQYF	TGTGCCAGCATAGGACTAGCGGGAGGAAGGACCTACGAGCAGTACTTC
TRBV11-2	TRBJ1-1	TRBD1	13	.	CASSLGTGTEAFF	TGTGCCAGCAGCTTAGGGACAGGGACTGAAGCTTTCTTT
TRBV20-1	TRBJ1-5	.	13	many	CSALGQNNQPQHF	TGCAGTGCCCTCGGACAGAACAATCAGCCCCAGCATTTT
TRBV20-1	TRBJ2-5	.	11	many	CSAHRAETQYF	TGCAGTGCCCACAGGGCCGAGACCCAGTACTTC
TRBV12-3/TRBV12-4	TRBJ2-3	.	14	.	CASSYDRETDTQYF	TGTGCCAGCAGTTATGATCGGGAGACAGATACGCAGTATTTT
TRBV29-1	TRBJ2-7	.	14	few	CSVEDTGPFDEQYF	TGCAGCGTTGAAGATACGGGACCGTTCGACGAGCAGTACTTC
TRBV29-1	TRBJ1-1	TRBD1	14	few	CSVERDRGSTEAFF	TGCAGCGTTGAAAGGGACAGGGGAAGCACTGAAGCTTTCTTT
TRBV20-1	TRBJ2-1	TRBD1	15	many	CSAQNRDRGYNEQFF	TGCAGTGCGCAAAACCGGGACAGGGGGTACAATGAGCAGTTCTTC
TRBV6-1	TRBJ1-3	.	14	few	CASSPRTVGNTIYF	TGTGCCAGCAGTCCCCGGACTGTCGGAAACACCATATATTTT
TRBV25-1	TRBJ2-5	.	11	many	CASSDGETQYF	TGTGCCAGCAGTGATGGGGAGACCCAGTACTTC
TRBV5-1	TRBJ2-1	TRBD2	15	many	CASSMGTSYRNEQFF	TGCGCCAGCAGCATGGGGACTAGTTATCGGAATGAGCAGTTCTTC
TRBV27	TRBJ2-7	.	16	.	CASRSNAAQGIHEQYF	TGTGCCAGCAGAAGCAACGCGGCGCAGGGGATCCACGAGCAGTACTTC
TRBV20-1	TRBJ2-1	.	15	.	CSARLRDLPYNEQFF	TGCAGTGCTAGACTCCGGGACTTACCATACAATGAGCAGTTCTTC
TRBV12-3/TRBV12-4	TRBJ2-7	TRBD1	15	.	CASSSGTGGCDEQYF	TGTGCCAGCAGTTCGGGGACAGGGGGCTGCGACGAGCAGTACTTC
TRBV12-3/TRBV12-4	TRBJ2-3	.	14	few	CASSLDHTGDTQYF	TGTGCCAGCAGTTTGGACCACACTGGAGATACGCAGTATTTT
TRBV7-2	TRBJ2-7	.	14	.	CASSFLGDPYEQYF	TGTGCCAGCAGCTTTTTGGGGGATCCCTACGAGCAGTACTTC
TRBV9	TRBJ2-3	.	14	few	CASSVDSRTDTQYF	TGTGCCAGCAGCGTGGACAGCCGCACAGATACGCAGTATTTT
TRBV9	TRBJ2-2	.	15	few	CASSVDSLTTGELFF	TGTGCCAGCAGCGTTGATAGCCTCACCACCGGGGAGCTGTTTTTT
TRBV5-6	TRBJ2-7	TRBD1	14	.	CASSLGTGNYEQYF	TGTGCCAGCAGCTTGGGGACAGGAAACTACGAGCAGTACTTC
TRBV10-3	TRBJ1-2	.	15	many	CAISESREGNYGYTF	TGTGCCATCAGTGAGTCCAGGGAGGGCAACTATGGCTACACCTTC
TRBV4-1	TRBJ2-1	TRBD2	18	.	CASSPGLASSDEYNEQFF	TGCGCCAGCAGCCCGGGACTAGCAAGCTCTGATGAGTACAATGAGCAGTTCTTC
TRBV5-1	TRBJ2-1	TRBD2	14	.	CASSSSGTDNEQFF	TGCGCCAGCAGCTCTAGCGGGACCGACAATGAGCAGTTCTTC
TRBV7-9	TRBJ2-7	.	15	.	CASSQTGFDSYEQYF	TGTGCCAGCAGCCAGACGGGGTTCGACTCCTACGAGCAGTACTTC
TRBV5-5	TRBJ2-1	TRBD2	15	.	CASSFLAGEVYEQFF	TGTGCCAGCAGCTTCTTAGCGGGAGAAGTATATGAGCAGTTCTTC
TRBV5-1	TRBJ2-7	.	12	.	CASGEQGYEQYF	TGCGCCAGCGGAGAACAGGGCTACGAGCAGTACTTC
TRBV20-1	TRBJ1-1	.	12	many	CSARTGNTEAFF	TGCAGTGCTAGAACAGGGAACACTGAAGCTTTCTTT
TRBV20-1	TRBJ2-3	TRBD1	14	many	CSATRGRLADTQYF	TGCAGTGCTACCAGGGGGCGGCTTGCAGATACGCAGTATTTT
TRBV29-1	TRBJ2-3	TRBD1	13	few	CSVDAQGADTQYF	TGCAGCGTTGACGCGCAGGGGGCAGATACGCAGTATTTT
TRBV29-1	TRBJ2-7	TRBD2	13	many	CSVETSGSPVQYF	TGCAGCGTTGAGACTAGCGGGAGTCCTGTGCAGTACTTC
TRBV20-1	TRBJ2-1	TRBD1	16	.	CSARGIPGQGSNEQFF	TGCAGTGCTAGGGGGATACCGGGACAGGGGTCGAATGAGCAGTTCTTC
TRBV25-1	TRBJ1-1	.	15	.	CASSEYGKRNTEAFF	TGTGCCAGCAGTGAATATGGGAAGAGGAACACTGAAGCTTTCTTT
TRBV10-3	TRBJ2-7	TRBD2	15	few	CAIKAGEGDTYEQYF	TGTGCCATCAAAGCGGGAGAGGGGGACACCTACGAGCAGTACTTC
TRBV7-8	TRBJ1-6	.	15	few	CASSLQEQGGSPLHF	TGTGCCAGCAGCTTACAGGAGCAGGGAGGTTCACCCCTCCACTTT
TRBV29-1	TRBJ1-2	.	13	many	CSVRDTRNYGYTF	TGCAGCGTTCGGGACACCAGAAACTATGGCTACACCTTC
TRBV24-1	TRBJ2-7	.	15	.	CATSVGTGSSYEQYF	TGTGCCACCAGTGTCGGCACAGGATCCTCCTACGAGCAGTACTTC
TRBV30	TRBJ2-7	.	11	.	CAWRKGHEQYF	TGTGCCTGGCGAAAGGGTCACGAGCAGTACTTC
TRBV20-1	TRBJ2-1	.	15	many	CSARDLVGTDNEQFF	TGCAGTGCTAGAGATCTAGTGGGGACTGACAATGAGCAGTTCTTC
TRBV5-6	TRBJ2-1	.	11	.	CASSSNGEQFF	TGTGCCAGCAGCTCTAATGGTGAGCAGTTCTTC
TRBV12-3/TRBV12-4	TRBJ2-5	.	15	.	CASSFAAGARETQYF	TGTGCCAGCAGTTTCGCAGCGGGTGCCAGAGAGACCCAGTACTTC
TRBV20-1	TRBJ2-7	TRBD2	10	.	CSGLAHEQYF	TGCAGCGGACTAGCCCACGAGCAGTACTTC
TRBV12-3/TRBV12-4	TRBJ2-3	.	16	.	CASSLPRATSTDTQYF	TGTGCCAGCAGTTTACCCAGGGCAACTAGCACAGATACGCAGTATTTT
TRBV27	TRBJ2-7	TRBD2	14	many	CASSSGTRYWEQYF	TGTGCCAGCAGTTCCGGGACTAGGTATTGGGAGCAGTACTTC
TRBV6-2/TRBV6-3	TRBJ2-6	TRBD1	20	.	CASSYRQPGQRLSGANVLTF	TGTGCCAGCAGTTACAGACAACCGGGACAGCGTCTCTCTGGGGCCAACGTCCTGACTTTC
TRBV15	TRBJ2-3	TRBD2	15	.	CATSRSSGSADTQYF	TGTGCCACCAGCAGATCCAGCGGGAGCGCAGATACGCAGTATTTT
TRBV20-1	TRBJ2-7	.	12	few	CSATTGSWEQYF	TGCAGTGCCACGACGGGCAGTTGGGAGCAGTACTTC